This T cell receptor (beta chain) is from a study of OX40 agonist ivuxolimab in advanced cancers. The overall study: Patients were treated with intravenous ivuxolimab, dosed at 0.01 to 10 mg/kg and infused every 2 weeks. Three individuals attained partial responses, comprising one hepatocellular carcinoma case and two cutaneous melanoma cases. General study findings and limits: Expanded peripheral T cells had an undetermined antigen specificity. Clonal expansion was seen in CD4+ and CD8+ blood T cells by week 6 at 0.1 to 3.0 mg/kg.

Only in-frame clones appear in the TCRdb table, and some are missing; sequencing was by immunoSEQ multiplex PCR. The data contain 120,000 or so clones, roughly 89% of them seen just once; the ten biggest clones take up around 0.27%. Germline CDR1 MNHEY, CDR2 SVGAGI. The CDR3 length is 13 residues. Trimming shortened V by 2 bases and J by 0 bases, and 5 bases separated the two germline ends. Of note for this clone: Its antigen is not known.

Sequences were derived from CD4+ or CD8+ T cells sorted from blood, sampled in a trial of the OX40 agonist ivuxolimab. The rearrangement links TRBV6-5 to TRBJ2-7; D remains ambiguous. The receptor was isolated from an adult with an advanced solid tumor such as melanoma, head and neck, liver or kidney cancer. The CDR3 DNA sequence: TGTGCCAGCAGTTACGAGGTCTCCTACGAGCAGTACTTC. Residues: CASSYEVSYEQYF.